The 25 T cell receptor beta chains in this list originate from one sample, sequenced in a study of beta chain features in type 1 diabetes. Study-wide points: Shorter TCRB CDR3s, moderately but significantly so, were found in Type 1 diabetes patients in all four CD4+ subsets.

cDNA synthesis used the whole RNA isolate, giving expressed TCRB sequences. Profiled with immunoSEQ multiplex PCR; TCRdb holds only in-frame clones, not every one. Counted here are about 280,000 clones, approximately 15% occurring once; the ten biggest clones make up approximately 0.015%. For these TCRs, the target antigens are not known. The sample comprised naive CD4+ T cells from blood. The receptors shown here come from a man aged 18 to 30 with type 1 diabetes.

The V gene is TRBV11-3, the J gene TRBJ2-1; D is possibly TRBD2 (7 bases). The CDR3 sequence is 13 residues long. The V gene's germline CDR1 is SGHNT and CDR2 YENEEA. Trimming removed 4 bases from V and 7 bases from J, with 11 bases in between. This chain's CDR3 is CASSWAGANEQFF. CDR3 bases: TGTGCCAGCAGCTGGGCGGGGGCTAATGAGCAGTTCTTC.

This clone showed up just a few times. This sequence joins TRBV5-1 and TRBJ2-1, with a tentative D call TRBD2 (7 bases). CDR3 size: 15 residues. Trimming cost V 7 bases and J 4 bases, with 18 bases left between them. Germline CDR1 SGHRS, CDR2 YFSETQ. Here the CDR3 DNA reads TGCGCCAGCGGCGTGGCCCGGGGGGCTTACAATGAGCAGTTCTTC. Encoded protein: CASGVARGAYNEQFF.

This rearrangement joins TRBV6-1 to TRBJ2-7; D is possibly TRBD1 (6 bases). The CDR3 is 12 amino acids. Trimming left V 6 bases short and J 7 bases short, with 13 bases between. From germline, CDR1 is MNHNS and CDR2 SASEGT. CDR3 amino acids: CASRGQGREQYF. Here the CDR3 DNA reads TGTGCCAGCAGGGGGCAGGGGCGAGAGCAGTACTTC.

There are a few counts of this clone. J is TRBJ1-2 and V is TRBV5-1; D is perhaps TRBD1 (6 bases). With 0 bases removed from V and 6 bases from J, the gap between germline ends came to 12 bases. Germline V gene sequence: CDR1 SGHRS, CDR2 YFSETQ. This CDR3 comprises 14 residues. The CDR3 loop is CASSLAAGDDGYTF. Written as DNA, the CDR3 is TGCGCCAGCAGCTTGGCGGCAGGGGATGATGGCTACACCTTC.

The chain couples TRBV5-1 to TRBJ2-1; 10 nucleotides line up with TRBD1. This CDR3 comprises 16 residues. Germline V gene data show CDR1 as SGHRS and CDR2 as YFSETQ. The V segment lost 4 bases and the J segment 7 bases; nucleotides outside the gene matches: 11. The CDR3 is CASSRGSGTGENEQFF. Written as DNA, the CDR3 is TGCGCCAGCAGCCGAGGGTCCGGGACAGGGGAGAATGAGCAGTTCTTC.

This clone was detected a few times. The chain employs TRBV9 and TRBJ2-3; 8 nucleotides agree with TRBD1. The V gene end was trimmed by 0 bases and the J gene end by 4 bases; junction bases not matched to a gene: 7. The CDR3 length is 16 residues. Germline CDR1 and CDR2: SGDLS and YYNGEE. The CDR3 bases are TGTGCCAGCAGCGTAGGTGACAGGGGAGTCTCAGATACGCAGTATTTT. Encoded protein: CASSVGDRGVSDTQYF. The full variable domain, its missing parts supplied by reference TRBV9 and TRBJ2-3, is DSGVTQTPKHLITATGQRVTLRCSPRSGDLSVYWYQQSLDQGLQFLIQYYNGEERAKGNILERFSAQQFPDLHSELNLSSLELGDSALYFCASSVGDRGVSDTQYFGPGTRLTVL.

A few counts support this clone. This chain links TRBV29-1 with TRBJ2-3; tentative D call: TRBD2 (5 bases). V was trimmed by 4 bases and J by 5 bases, leaving 7 bases between them. This CDR3 comprises 11 residues. CDR1 is SQVTM and CDR2 is ANQGSEA in the germline V gene. Written as DNA, the CDR3 is TGCAGCGTTGCCCGGGGAGATACGCAGTATTTT. Encoded protein: CSVARGDTQYF.

In its sample, this clone was seen a few times. The CDR3 spells CASSYSRTSETQYF. The CDR3 DNA reads TGTGCCAGCAGTTACAGTAGGACTAGCGAGACGCAGTATTTT. J is TRBJ2-3 and V is TRBV6-5, with 9 bases lining up with TRBD2. J was trimmed by 9 bases and V by 2 bases; bases with no gene match: 6. The CDR3 totals 14 residues. Germline V gene lookup returns CDR1 MNHEY and CDR2 SVGAGI.

The rearrangement uses TRBV6-6 and TRBJ1-1, with TRBD1 matching over 9 bases. CDR1 and CDR2 (germline): MNHNY, SVGAGI (reference sequence). V lost 6 bases and J lost 6; bases outside the gene matches: 8. The CDR3 totals 14 residues. This CDR3 is CASRQGQGRAEAFF. The DNA of the CDR3 is TGTGCCAGCAGACAAGGACAGGGGAGGGCTGAAGCTTTCTTT.

This clone occurred a few times. This sequence joins TRBV29-1 and TRBJ2-3; TRBD2 matches at 11 bases. The CDR3 extends over 16 amino acids. Germline V lookup: CDR1 SQVTM, CDR2 ANQGSEA. V trimming: 4 bases; J trimming: 0 bases; junction bases outside the gene matches: 6. The CDR3 nucleotides read TGCAGCGTTGCGGGGACTAGCGGATCTAGCACAGATACGCAGTATTTT. Translating gives CSVAGTSGSSTDTQYF.

In its sample, this clone was seen a few times. The chain combines TRBV6-6 with TRBJ1-5, with 12 bases aligning to TRBD1. The CDR3 has 16 amino acids. V shed 6 bases, J shed 4 bases, and the junction held 7 bases outside the gene matches. Germline-derived CDR1 and CDR2 are MNHNY and SVGAGI (reference sequence). For the CDR3, the DNA is TGTGCCAGCAGCCGGGGACAGGGGGCGAGGAATCAGCCCCAGCATTTT. It yields the protein CASSRGQGARNQPQHF.

Here the CDR3 DNA reads TGTGCCAGCAGTCCAGGGGGACAGGGGGTTCTTAGCAATCAGCCCCAGCATTTT. This codes for CASSPGGQGVLSNQPQHF. V is TRBV28 and J is TRBJ1-5, with TRBD1 matching over 11 bases. The CDR3 is 18 amino acids. V shed 5 bases and J 0 bases; nucleotides not matched to a gene: 9. CDR1 and CDR2 (germline): MDHEN, SYDVKM.

The sample holds a few counts of this clone. The genes are TRBV6-6 and TRBJ1-1; no clear D gene. Germline V lookup: CDR1 MNHNY, CDR2 SVGAGI (reference sequence). The CDR3 spans 11 residues. V was cut by 4 bases and J by 3 bases, with 3 bases left in between. The CDR3 loop reads CASSLDTEAFF. In DNA, the CDR3 is TGTGCCAGCAGTTTAGACACTGAAGCTTTCTTT.

This clone was observed a handful of times. The genes are TRBV30 and TRBJ2-1; no reliable D call. Germline loops: CDR1 GTSNPN, CDR2 SVGIG (reference sequence). The CDR3 covers 15 residues. Deletions cut 6 bases from V and 9 bases from J, with 24 bases between. The CDR3 DNA sequence: TGTGCCTGTTCTCGCGTCGAGGCAGCCCTCGGTGAGCAGTTCTTC. Amino acids: CACSRVEAALGEQFF.

The rearrangement links TRBV6-5 to TRBJ2-7; 13 bases fit TRBD2. Germline CDR1 and CDR2: MNHEY and SVGAGI. The CDR3 is 15 residues long. V was pared by 5 bases and J by 4 bases, with 5 bases of the junction left unmatched. CDR3 protein: CASSRGLAGAYEQYF. CDR3 in DNA: TGTGCCAGCAGTAGAGGACTAGCGGGAGCATACGAGCAGTACTTC.

This clone was seen a handful of times. The chain links TRBV28 to TRBJ1-2; no definite D call. Deletions cut 2 bases from V and 7 bases from J, with 11 bases between. The CDR3 sequence is 13 residues long. From germline, CDR1 is MDHEN and CDR2 SYDVKM. CDR3 residues: CASSLPPGSGYTF. The CDR3 DNA reads TGTGCCAGCAGTTTACCCCCCGGTTCTGGCTACACCTTC.

There are a few counts of this clone. CDR3 amino acids: CASSVGPGANEKLFF. CDR3 bases: TGTGCCAGCAGCGTAGGCCCGGGGGCTAATGAAAAACTGTTTTTT. This chain links TRBV9 with TRBJ1-4; weak D call: TRBD1 (5 bases). Per the germline V gene, CDR1 is SGDLS and CDR2 is YYNGEE. Trimming took off 0 bases at V and 3 bases at J, with 9 bases between the two ends. CDR3 size: 15 residues.

This clone was observed a few times. This sequence joins TRBV28 and TRBJ1-5; possibly TRBD1 for D (6 bases). The V gene lost 2 bases and the J gene lost 4 bases, with 12 bases spanning the gap. The CDR3 loop spans 15 amino acids. Germline-derived CDR1 and CDR2 are MDHEN and SYDVKM. CDR3 protein: CASSLPRGQNQPQHF. CDR3 nucleotides: TGTGCCAGCAGTTTACCCCGAGGACAGAATCAGCCCCAGCATTTT.

The CDR3 bases are TGTGCCAGCAGTTGGAGGGAGTCGAACTATGGCTACACCTTC. This codes for CASSWRESNYGYTF. The V and J genes are TRBV5-6 and TRBJ1-2, with D uncertain. Per the germline V gene, CDR1 is SGHDT and CDR2 is YYEEEE. The CDR3 spans 14 residues. V was trimmed by 5 bases and J by 2 bases, leaving 13 bases between them.

This clone has just a few counts. V usage is TRBV7-2 and J usage is TRBJ2-5; 12 bases line up with TRBD2. Germline values: CDR1 SGHTA, CDR2 FQGNSA. Losses at the gene ends were 5 bases for V and 7 bases for J; bases not matched to a gene: 14. The CDR3 covers 17 residues. DNA for the CDR3: TGTGCCAGCAGCGAGGGGCTCCTAGCGGGGGGGCGGGGGACCCAGTACTTC. This codes for CASSEGLLAGGRGTQYF.

The table lists this clone with a few counts. V usage is TRBV18 and J usage is TRBJ1-2; D possibly corresponds to TRBD1 (6 bases). CDR3 length: 15 amino acids. CDR1 and CDR2 from the germline V gene are KGHSH and LQKENI. Trimming cost V 1 base and J 3 bases, with 12 bases left between them. The CDR3 coding sequence is TGTGCCAGCTCACCACTGGCAGGGGCGGACTATGGCTACACCTTC. Translated, it gives CASSPLAGADYGYTF.

The chain carries TRBV19 and TRBJ2-2; 11 bases are shared with TRBD1. Germline CDR1 and CDR2: LNHDA and SQIVND (reference sequence). The J segment lost 2 bases and the V segment lost 10 bases, leaving 9 bases of the junction unmatched. This CDR3 region has 16 residues. The DNA for the CDR3 is TGTGCCACCTTGACCAGGACAGGGGGCAACACCGGGGAGCTGTTTTTT. Translated: CATLTRTGGNTGELFF.

This clone has a handful of counts. The rearrangement links TRBV10-3 to TRBJ1-1; 7 bases map to TRBD1. This CDR3 has 13 amino acids. The trim removed 8 bases at V and 2 bases at J, leaving 5 bases unmatched. Germline CDR1 is ENHRY and CDR2 is SYGVKD. In DNA, the CDR3 is TGTGCCATCTTCCAGGGGGGAAACACTGAAGCTTTCTTT. Translation gives CAIFQGGNTEAFF.

The chain is built from TRBV4-1 and TRBJ1-2, with a tentative D call TRBD1 (6 bases). This CDR3 spans 16 amino acids. The ends were cut back, 4 bases at V and 8 bases at J, with 23 bases in the middle. Germline V gene lookup returns CDR1 MGHRA and CDR2 YSYEKL. CDR3 bases: TGCGCCAGCAGCCCTTTTCCGGCCTCAGGGGAACGGGGCTACACCTTC. It encodes CASSPFPASGERGYTF.

This clone was seen a few times. The chain employs TRBV7-2 and TRBJ2-2; D gene unclear. The germline V and J ends were trimmed by 5 bases and 8 bases, with 12 bases remaining between them. From germline, CDR1 is SGHTA and CDR2 FQGNSA. This CDR3 region has 13 residues. The CDR3 loop reads CASSPTRHGELFF. As DNA, the CDR3 is TGTGCCAGCAGCCCGACCCGACATGGGGAGCTGTTTTTT.